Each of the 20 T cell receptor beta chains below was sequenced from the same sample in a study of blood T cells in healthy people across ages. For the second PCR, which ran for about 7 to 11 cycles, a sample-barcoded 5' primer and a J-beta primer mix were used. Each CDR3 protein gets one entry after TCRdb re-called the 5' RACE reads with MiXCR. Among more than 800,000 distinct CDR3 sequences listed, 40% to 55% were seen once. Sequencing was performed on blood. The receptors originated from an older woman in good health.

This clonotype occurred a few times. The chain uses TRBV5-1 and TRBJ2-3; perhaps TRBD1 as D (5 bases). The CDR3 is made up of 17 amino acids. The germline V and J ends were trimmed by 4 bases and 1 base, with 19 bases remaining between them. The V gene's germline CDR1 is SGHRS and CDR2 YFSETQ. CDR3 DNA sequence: TGCGCCAGCAGCATCGCCCTCAGGGCCAGGGGCACAGATACGCAGTATTTT. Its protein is CASSIALRARGTDTQYF.

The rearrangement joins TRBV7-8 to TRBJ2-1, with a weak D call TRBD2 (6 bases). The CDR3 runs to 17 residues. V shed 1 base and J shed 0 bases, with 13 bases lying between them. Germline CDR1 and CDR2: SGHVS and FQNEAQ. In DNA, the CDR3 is TGTGCCAGCAGCTTAGGCACTGGGACTTTCTCCTACAATGAGCAGTTCTTC. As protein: CASSLGTGTFSYNEQFF.

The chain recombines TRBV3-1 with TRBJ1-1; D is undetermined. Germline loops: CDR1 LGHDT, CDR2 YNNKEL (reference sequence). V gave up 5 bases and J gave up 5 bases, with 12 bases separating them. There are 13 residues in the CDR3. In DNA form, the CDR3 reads TGTGCCAGCAGCTGGCCGGGAGGGACTGAAGCTTTCTTT. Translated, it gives CASSWPGGTEAFF.

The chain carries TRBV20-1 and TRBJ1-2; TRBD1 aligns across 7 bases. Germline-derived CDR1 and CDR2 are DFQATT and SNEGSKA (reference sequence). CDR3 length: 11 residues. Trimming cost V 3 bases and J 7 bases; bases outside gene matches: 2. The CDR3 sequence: CSARTGFGYTF. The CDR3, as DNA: TGCAGTGCTAGGACAGGGTTTGGCTACACCTTC.

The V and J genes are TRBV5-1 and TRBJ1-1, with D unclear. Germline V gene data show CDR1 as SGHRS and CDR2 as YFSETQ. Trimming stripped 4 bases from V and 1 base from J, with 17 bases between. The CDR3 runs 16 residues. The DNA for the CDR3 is TGCGCCAGCAGCCGCGACCGGTCAAGTTCGAACACTGAAGCTTTCTTT. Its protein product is CASSRDRSSSNTEAFF.

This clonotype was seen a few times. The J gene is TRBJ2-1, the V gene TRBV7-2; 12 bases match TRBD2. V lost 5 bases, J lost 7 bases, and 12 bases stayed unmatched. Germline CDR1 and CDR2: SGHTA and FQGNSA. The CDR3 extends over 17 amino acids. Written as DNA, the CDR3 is TGTGCCAGCAGCCTAGGTGGCGTGACTAGCGGGAGAAATGAGCAGTTCTTC. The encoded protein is CASSLGGVTSGRNEQFF.

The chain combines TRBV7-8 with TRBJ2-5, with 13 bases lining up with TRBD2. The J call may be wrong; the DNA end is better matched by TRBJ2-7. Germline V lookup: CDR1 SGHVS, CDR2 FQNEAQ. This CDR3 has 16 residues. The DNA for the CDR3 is TGTGCCAGCAGCACTGGGACTAGCGGGACCACCTACGAGCAGTACTTC. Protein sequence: CASSTGTSGTTYEQYF.

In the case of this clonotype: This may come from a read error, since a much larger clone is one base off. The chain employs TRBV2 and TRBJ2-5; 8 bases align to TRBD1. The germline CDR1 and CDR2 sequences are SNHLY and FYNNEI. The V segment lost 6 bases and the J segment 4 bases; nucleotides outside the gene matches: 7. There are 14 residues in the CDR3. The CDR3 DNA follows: TGTGCCAGCAGAAAGAACACAGGGGGAGAGACCCAGTACTTC. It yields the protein CASRKNTGGETQYF.

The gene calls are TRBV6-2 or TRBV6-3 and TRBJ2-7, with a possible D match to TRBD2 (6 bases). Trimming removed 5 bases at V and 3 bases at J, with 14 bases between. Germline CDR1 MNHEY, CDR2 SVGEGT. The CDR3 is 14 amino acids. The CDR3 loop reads CASSLAQTFYEQYF. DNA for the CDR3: TGTGCCAGCAGTCTAGCGCAGACGTTCTACGAGCAGTACTTC.

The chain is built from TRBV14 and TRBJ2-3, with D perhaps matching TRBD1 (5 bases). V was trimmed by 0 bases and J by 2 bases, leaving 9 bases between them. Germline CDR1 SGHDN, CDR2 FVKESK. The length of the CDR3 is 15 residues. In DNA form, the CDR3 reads TGTGCCAGCAGCCAAGATCACAGGACCACAGATACGCAGTATTTT. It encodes CASSQDHRTTDTQYF.

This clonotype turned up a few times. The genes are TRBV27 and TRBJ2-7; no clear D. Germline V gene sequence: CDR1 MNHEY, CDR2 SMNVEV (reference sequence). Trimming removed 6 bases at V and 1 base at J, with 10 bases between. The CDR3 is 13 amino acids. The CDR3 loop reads CASSHLWSYEQYF. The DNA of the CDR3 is TGTGCCAGCAGCCACCTATGGTCCTACGAGCAGTACTTC.

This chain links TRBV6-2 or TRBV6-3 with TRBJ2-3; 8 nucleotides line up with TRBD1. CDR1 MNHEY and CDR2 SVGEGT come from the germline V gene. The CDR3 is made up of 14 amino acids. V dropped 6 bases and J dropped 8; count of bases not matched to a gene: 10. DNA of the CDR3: TGTGCCAGCAGCAGGACAGGGTCCCGTGGTACGCAGTATTTT. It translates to CASSRTGSRGTQYF.

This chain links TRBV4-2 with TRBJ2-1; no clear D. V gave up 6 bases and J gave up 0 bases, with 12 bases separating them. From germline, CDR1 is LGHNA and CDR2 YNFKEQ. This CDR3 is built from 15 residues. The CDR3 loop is CASRSQVSSYNEQFF. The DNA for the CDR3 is TGTGCCAGCAGGAGTCAGGTGAGCTCCTACAATGAGCAGTTCTTC.

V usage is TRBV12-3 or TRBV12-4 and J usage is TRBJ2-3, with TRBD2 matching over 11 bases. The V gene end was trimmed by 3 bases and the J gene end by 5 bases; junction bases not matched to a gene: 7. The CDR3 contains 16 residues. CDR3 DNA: TGTGCCAGCAGTTTTATCTTAGCGGGAGGGCGAGATACGCAGTATTTT. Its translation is CASSFILAGGRDTQYF.

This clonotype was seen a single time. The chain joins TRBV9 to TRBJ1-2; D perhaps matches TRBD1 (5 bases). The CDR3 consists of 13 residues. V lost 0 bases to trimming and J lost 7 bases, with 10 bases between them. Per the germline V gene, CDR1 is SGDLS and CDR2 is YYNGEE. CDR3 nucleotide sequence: TGTGCCAGCAGCGTAGGTGGGGCGCTTGGCTACACCTTC. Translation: CASSVGGALGYTF.

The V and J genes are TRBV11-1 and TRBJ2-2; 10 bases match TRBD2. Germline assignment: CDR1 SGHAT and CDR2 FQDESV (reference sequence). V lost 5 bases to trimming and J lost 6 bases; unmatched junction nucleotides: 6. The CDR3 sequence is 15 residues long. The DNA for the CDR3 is TGTGCCAGCAGCGAACTAGCGGGAAGCCCCGGGGAGCTGTTTTTT. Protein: CASSELAGSPGELFF.

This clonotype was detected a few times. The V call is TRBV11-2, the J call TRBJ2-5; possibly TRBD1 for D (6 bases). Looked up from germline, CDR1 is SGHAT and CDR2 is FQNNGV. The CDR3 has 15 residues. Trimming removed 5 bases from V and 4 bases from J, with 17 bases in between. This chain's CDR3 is CASSVRGQVGETQYF. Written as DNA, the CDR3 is TGTGCCAGCAGCGTCAGGGGCCAGGTGGGAGAGACCCAGTACTTC.

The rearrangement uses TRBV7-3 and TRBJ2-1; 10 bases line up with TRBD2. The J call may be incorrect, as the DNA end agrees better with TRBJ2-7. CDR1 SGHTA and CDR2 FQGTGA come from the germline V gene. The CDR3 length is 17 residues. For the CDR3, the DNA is TGTGCCAGCAGCTTAGGAACTAGCGGGATGGTCTCCAATGAGCAGTACTTC. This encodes CASSLGTSGMVSNEQYF.

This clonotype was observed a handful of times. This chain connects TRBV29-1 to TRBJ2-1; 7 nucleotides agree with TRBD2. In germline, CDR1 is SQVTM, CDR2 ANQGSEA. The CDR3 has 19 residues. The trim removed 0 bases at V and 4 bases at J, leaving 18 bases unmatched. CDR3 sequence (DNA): TGCAGCGTTGAAGATCTGGGAAAAATCAGCGGGGCCACATACAATGAGCAGTTCTTC. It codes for CSVEDLGKISGATYNEQFF.

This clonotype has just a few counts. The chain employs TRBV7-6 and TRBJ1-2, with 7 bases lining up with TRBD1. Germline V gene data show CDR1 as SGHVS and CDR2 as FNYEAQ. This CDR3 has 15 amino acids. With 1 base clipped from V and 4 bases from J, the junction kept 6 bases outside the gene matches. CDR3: CASSLEGDSPYGYTF. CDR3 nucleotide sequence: TGTGCCAGCAGCTTAGAAGGGGACAGCCCCTATGGCTACACCTTC.